The 12 T cell receptor beta chains given below trace back to one sample, sequenced in a study of PD-1 blockade in mismatch repair-deficient tumors (TCRdb year 2017). Receptor amplification or capture employed the immunoSEQ multiplex PCR assay. TCRdb took over this immuneACCESS table, retaining in-frame rearrangements with V and J assigned. Such tables are incomplete; in checked studies, under half of the missing clones stem from an unresolved V gene, and the remainder is unexplained. The sample contains about 34,000 clones, approximately 80% of them found a single time. About 3.2% of the sample is taken by the ten largest. The sequences come from PBMCs, collected less than 7 weeks after starting pembrolizumab. The receptors stem from an adult with mismatch repair-deficient cancer.

The DNA of the CDR3 is TGTGCCAGCTCATCGGACATCCTTAGGGGCACTGAAGCTTTCTTT. This gives the protein CASSSDILRGTEAFF. J is TRBJ1-1 and V is TRBV18; possibly TRBD1 for D (5 bases). The CDR3 spans 15 residues. Trimming stripped 5 bases from V and 4 bases from J, with 17 bases between. Per germline, CDR1 KGHSH and CDR2 LQKENI. Full variable domain (outside the CDR3, taken from reference TRBV18 and TRBJ1-1): NAGVMQNPRHLVRRRGQEARLRCSPMKGHSHVYWYRQLPEEGLKFMVYLQKENIIDESGMPKERFSAEFPKEGPSILRIQQVVRGDSAAYFCASSSDILRGTEAFFGQGTRLTVV.

This chain links TRBV29-1 with TRBJ2-1; 10 positions agree with TRBD2. The J segment lost 4 bases and the V segment lost 7 bases, leaving 7 bases of the junction unmatched. This CDR3 is 14 amino acids long. Germline V gene sequence: CDR1 SQVTM, CDR2 ANQGSEA. The CDR3 reads CSALAGEFYNEQFF. CDR3 nucleotide sequence: TGCAGCGCCCTAGCGGGGGAATTTTACAATGAGCAGTTCTTC.

The chain employs TRBV10-3 and TRBJ2-5; D might be TRBD2 (5 bases). With the DNA end fitting TRBJ2-7 better, the J assignment may be wrong. The CDR3 has 12 residues. Germline-derived CDR1 and CDR2 are ENHRY and SYGVKD. CDR3 bases: TGTGCCATCAGTGGCCCGCGGGACGAGCAGTACTTC. Translation gives CAISGPRDEQYF.

This chain links TRBV5-1 with TRBJ1-1; D perhaps matches TRBD1 (6 bases). The germline V and J ends were trimmed by 0 bases and 0 bases, with 9 bases remaining between them. Germline V gene data show CDR1 as SGHRS and CDR2 as YFSETQ. CDR3 length: 15 residues. The CDR3 DNA is TGCGCCAGCAGCTTGGCCGGACAGATGAACACTGAAGCTTTCTTT. Residues: CASSLAGQMNTEAFF.

This clone was found a few times. The V gene is TRBV2, the J gene TRBJ2-7; 10 bases map to TRBD2. This CDR3 is built from 14 residues. CDR1 and CDR2 (germline): SNHLY, FYNNEI. Trimming took 6 bases from V and 2 from J; bases not matched to a gene: 4. DNA of the CDR3: TGTGCCAGCAGACCTAGCGGGAGTGCCTACGAGCAGTACTTC. This encodes CASRPSGSAYEQYF. Full variable domain (remainder filled in from reference TRBV2 and TRBJ2-7): EPEVTQTPSHQVTQMGQEVILRCVPISNHLYFYWYRQILGQKVEFLVSFYNNEISEKSEIFDDQFSVERPDGSNFTLKIRSTKLEDSAMYFCASRPSGSAYEQYFGPGTRLTVT.

A few counts support this clone. V and J are TRBV11-3 and TRBJ1-1; perhaps TRBD1 as D (5 bases). Germline CDR1 and CDR2: SGHNT and YENEEA. Trimming cost V 2 bases and J 1 base, with 11 bases left between them. The CDR3 loop spans 15 amino acids. In DNA form, the CDR3 reads TGTGCCAGCAGCTTACACGGCAGGGAGAACACTGAAGCTTTCTTT. Protein product: CASSLHGRENTEAFF. The full variable domain, in which reference TRBV11-3 and TRBJ1-1 provide the parts outside the CDR3, is EAGVVQSPRYKIIEKKQPVAFWCNPISGHNTLYWYLQNLGQGPELLIRYENEEAVDDSQLPKDRFSAERLKGVDSTLKIQPAELGDSAVYLCASSLHGRENTEAFFGQGTRLTVV.

In the case of this clone: This sample also contains other DNA sequences that code for the same CDR3. The chain uses TRBV7-3 and TRBJ2-1, with D possibly TRBD2 on 5 matching bases. CDR1 is SGHTA, CDR2 FQGTGA, per germline. CDR3 size: 15 residues. V gave up 0 bases and J gave up 2 bases, with 8 bases separating them. As DNA, the CDR3 is TGTGCCAGCAGCTTAACAAGCGGACCCTACAATGAGCAGTTCTTC. This sequence encodes CASSLTSGPYNEQFF.

The CDR3 DNA is TGTGCCAGCAGCCCCCCGGGAGGGGGCGGGGAGCTGTTTTTT. Translating it yields CASSPPGGGGELFF. This sequence joins TRBV9 and TRBJ2-2; 8 nucleotides agree with TRBD2. Germline assignment: CDR1 SGDLS and CDR2 YYNGEE. The CDR3 is 14 amino acids. With V trimmed by 4 bases and J by 7 bases, 6 bases remained unmatched.

V gene TRBV18 combines with J gene TRBJ1-6, with 8 bases aligning to TRBD1. V was clipped by 4 bases and J by 14 bases; unmatched bases: 19. The CDR3 runs to 17 residues. Germline-derived CDR1 and CDR2 are KGHSH and LQKENI. CDR3 sequence (DNA): TGTGCCAGCTCACGCGAGGGGACAGGCCTAAAAACCCGTACCCTCCACTTT. Protein: CASSREGTGLKTRTLHF.

This chain links TRBV30 with TRBJ1-2, with TRBD1 matching 7 bases. The germline V gene encodes CDR1 GTSNPN and CDR2 SVGIG (reference sequence). This CDR3 has 15 amino acids. The trim removed 3 bases at V and 1 base at J, leaving 8 bases unmatched. The CDR3 region is CAWREGSGGNYGYTF. The CDR3 DNA sequence: TGTGCCTGGAGAGAGGGGTCAGGGGGTAACTATGGCTACACCTTC. Combining the CDR3 with reference TRBV30 and TRBJ1-2 gives the whole variable domain SQTIHQWPATLVQPVGSPLSLECTVEGTSNPNLYWYRQAAGRGLQLLFYSVGIGQISSEVPQNLSASRPQDRQFILSSKKLLLSDSGFYLCAWREGSGGNYGYTFGSGTRLTVV.

The chain combines TRBV2 with TRBJ2-1; 7 bases are a match to TRBD2. There are 18 residues in the CDR3. Germline V lookup: CDR1 SNHLY, CDR2 FYNNEI. The trim removed 0 bases at V and 1 base at J, leaving 9 bases unmatched. DNA of the CDR3: TGTGCCAGCAGTGAAGCATCTCCCCTAGCGGAATCCTACAATGAGCAGTTCTTC. This sequence encodes CASSEASPLAESYNEQFF.

The chain uses TRBV7-3 and TRBJ2-1; 12 nucleotides agree with TRBD2. Germline assignment: CDR1 SGHTA and CDR2 FQGTGA. V lost 4 bases and J lost 0; bases outside the gene matches: 16. CDR3 size: 21 residues. The CDR3 nucleotides read TGTGCCAGCAGCTCTATTGGACCGGGACTAGCGGGCCCGAGCTCCTACAATGAGCAGTTCTTC. This encodes CASSSIGPGLAGPSSYNEQFF.